The entry below gives a single TCR beta chain sequence along with its context. This record belongs to a study of blood T cell dynamics during melanoma immunotherapy. Background on the study: Metastatic melanoma patients received first-line pembrolizumab or nivolumab plus ipilimumab.

V lost 0 bases, J lost 5 bases, and 14 bases lay in between. CDR1 and CDR2 (germline): SGDLS, YYNGEE. The CDR3 consists of 15 residues. Noted time point: pre-treatment baseline. Patients had no prior systemic cancer treatment, immunosuppressants or other active cancers. All DNA from each sorted CD8+ subset was loaded. Clones were read by immunoSEQ multiplex PCR, and TCRdb kept only the in-frame ones, dropping some. This repertoire shows 1,200 to 1,500 clones, 85% to 90% found once; its top ten account for under 1.5%. The TCR was taken from a human donor with melanoma. Sequences were derived from effector memory CD8+ T cells from blood, sampled from a patient treated with checkpoint blockade. The chain couples TRBV9 to TRBJ1-2, with D uncertain. The CDR3 reads CASSVAAEGGYGYTF. The CDR3 DNA follows: TGTGCCAGCAGCGTAGCGGCCGAGGGCGGATATGGCTACACCTTC.